Shown below are 23 T cell receptor beta chains from a single sample sequenced in a study of cytomegalovirus exposure and HLA in healthy donors. With 60 Vbeta and 13 Jbeta primers, the PCR was carried out. Sequenced by immunoSEQ multiplex PCR; TCRdb stores in-frame clones only, minus some. The repertoire includes about 180,000 clones, roughly 81% of them detected once, and 4.9% sits in the top ten. Source material: PBMCs. Receptors originate from a woman under 30 in good health and CMV-seropositive.

This clone was counted between two and nine times. This chain links TRBV5-1 with TRBJ1-2; 10 nucleotides match TRBD1. Unmatched junction bases numbered 4, after V lost 3 bases and J lost 2 bases. Germline V gene sequence: CDR1 SGHRS, CDR2 YFSETQ. The length of the CDR3 is 15 residues. CDR3: CASSSPTGGNYGYTF. In DNA form, the CDR3 reads TGCGCCAGCAGCTCCCCGACAGGGGGCAACTATGGCTACACCTTC.

This clone was detected a few times. This chain uses TRBV11-1 with TRBJ2-1; unclear D gene. The CDR3 spans 13 residues. Per the germline V gene, CDR1 is SGHAT and CDR2 is FQDESV (reference sequence). V was shortened by 5 bases and J by 10 bases, with 15 bases between the two germline ends. As DNA, the CDR3 is TGTGCCAGCAGCCCCCAGAGCGTCGGCGAGCAGTTCTTC. It specifies CASSPQSVGEQFF.

CDR3 sequence reads: CASSLLQGSNQPQHF. In DNA form, the CDR3 reads TGTGCCAGCAGCTTGTTACAGGGGAGCAATCAGCCCCAGCATTTT. The chain uses TRBV5-8 and TRBJ1-5; the match to TRBD1 covers 7 bases. This CDR3 has 15 amino acids. J was trimmed by 1 base and V by 1 base; bases with no gene match: 2. Per germline, CDR1 SGHTS and CDR2 YDEGEE.

The genes are TRBV6-6 and TRBJ1-1, with TRBD1 matching over 10 bases. J gave up 5 bases and V 4 bases, and 7 bases lay outside the gene matches. Germline loops: CDR1 MNHNY, CDR2 SVGAGI (reference sequence). The CDR3 is 15 amino acids. CDR3 amino acids: CASSSFGQGGTEAFF. Written as DNA, the CDR3 is TGTGCCAGCAGTTCCTTCGGACAGGGGGGAACTGAAGCTTTCTTT.

The J gene is TRBJ1-2, the V gene TRBV30, with TRBD1 matching over 8 bases. This CDR3 region has 18 residues. From germline, CDR1 is GTSNPN and CDR2 SVGIG (reference sequence). Trimming took 5 bases from V and 5 from J; bases not matched to a gene: 22. The DNA for the CDR3 is TGTGCCTGGGGCCTCGCCGGGACAGGATTAATGAGGATATATGGCTACACCTTC. This sequence encodes CAWGLAGTGLMRIYGYTF.

This rearrangement joins TRBV29-1 to TRBJ2-1; 14 bases agree with TRBD2. The CDR3 sequence is 17 residues long. V lost 6 bases, J lost 0 bases, and 7 bases stayed unmatched. The germline V gene has CDR1 SQVTM and CDR2 ANQGSEA. CDR3 sequence (DNA): TGCAGCGTACGCGGACTAGCGGGGGGAAACTCCTACAATGAGCAGTTCTTC. Its protein product is CSVRGLAGGNSYNEQFF.

CDR3 sequence reads: CASSLGLMNTGELFF. CDR3 in DNA: TGCGCCAGCAGCTTGGGACTTATGAACACCGGGGAGCTGTTTTTT. This rearrangement joins TRBV5-1 to TRBJ2-2; no clear D gene. Germline lookup yields CDR1 SGHRS and CDR2 YFSETQ. This CDR3 region has 15 residues. The V end lost 0 bases, the J end lost 1 base, and 7 bases lay between the germline ends.

The J gene is TRBJ2-5, the V gene TRBV11-3; the D gene is possibly TRBD2 (6 bases). The CDR3 has 15 amino acids. Germline CDR1 SGHNT, CDR2 YENEEA. V lost 3 bases and J 5 bases, leaving 16 bases between the germline ends. The CDR3 bases are TGTGCCAGCAGCTTTCAGGCGGCGGGGCATGAGACCCAGTACTTC. It specifies CASSFQAAGHETQYF.

V is TRBV5-5 and J is TRBJ2-7; 11 bases align to TRBD1. Germline V CDR1 and CDR2: SGHKS, YYEKEE (reference sequence). The CDR3 runs 16 residues. The J segment lost 3 bases and the V segment lost 0 bases, leaving 5 bases of the junction unmatched. The CDR3 DNA sequence: TGTGCCAGCAGCTTGGAACCCGGGACAGGGGGCTACGAGCAGTACTTC. Translation: CASSLEPGTGGYEQYF.

The chain combines TRBV6-6 with TRBJ1-3; possibly TRBD1 for D (6 bases). Deletions cut 0 bases from V and 8 bases from J, with 11 bases between. CDR1 and CDR2 (germline): MNHNY, SVGAGI (reference sequence). The CDR3 consists of 14 residues. CDR3 in DNA: TGTGCCAGCAGTTACTCGACCAGGGGATACACCATATATTTT. Translated: CASSYSTRGYTIYF.

This clone was detected once. The CDR3 spells CASSYRGNEKLFF. The CDR3 nucleotides are TGTGCCAGCAGTTACAGAGGGAATGAAAAACTGTTTTTT. The chain links TRBV6-6 to TRBJ1-4; D not resolved. The germline V gene encodes CDR1 MNHNY and CDR2 SVGAGI (reference sequence). This CDR3 contains 13 residues. Trimming left V 2 bases short and J 5 bases short, with 6 bases between.

This sequence joins TRBV19 and TRBJ1-2, with D possibly matching TRBD1 (5 bases). CDR3 size: 16 residues. Per germline, CDR1 LNHDA and CDR2 SQIVND (reference sequence). Trimming cost V 2 bases and J 4 bases, with 17 bases left between them. The CDR3 bases are TGTGCCAGTAGTATATTGTTCCGGGGGATCGGCTATGGCTACACCTTC. Its translation is CASSILFRGIGYGYTF. Supplemented by reference TRBV19 and TRBJ1-2, the full variable domain reads DGGITQSPKYLFRKEGQNVTLSCEQNLNHDAMYWYRQDPGQGLRLIYYSQIVNDFQKGDIAEGYSVSREKKESFPLTVTSAQKNPTAFYLCASSILFRGIGYGYTFGSGTRLTVV.

The chain is built from TRBV11-2 and TRBJ2-2; possible D gene TRBD2, 5 bases. Germline-derived CDR1 and CDR2 are SGHAT and FQNNGV. The CDR3 extends over 14 amino acids. V gave up 4 bases and J gave up 6 bases, with 12 bases separating them. The DNA of the CDR3 is TGTGCCAGCAGCTACCTTACTAGGGCCGGGGAGCTGTTTTTT. This translates into CASSYLTRAGELFF. Supplemented by reference TRBV11-2 and TRBJ2-2, the full variable domain reads EAGVAQSPRYKIIEKRQSVAFWCNPISGHATLYWYQQILGQGPKLLIQFQNNGVVDDSQLPKDRFSAERLKGVDSTLKIQPAKLEDSAVYLCASSYLTRAGELFFGEGSRLTVL.

The chain has TRBV5-1 and TRBJ1-1; D not resolved. Germline-derived CDR1 and CDR2 are SGHRS and YFSETQ. The CDR3 spans 14 residues. Trimming removed 2 bases at V and 1 base at J, with 9 bases between. The CDR3 reads CASSFGGSNTEAFF. For the CDR3, the DNA is TGCGCCAGCAGCTTTGGTGGCTCGAACACTGAAGCTTTCTTT.

The chain combines TRBV7-9 with TRBJ1-2; no definite D call. The V end lost 5 bases, the J end lost 3 bases, and 19 bases lay between the germline ends. Looked up from germline, CDR1 is SEHNR and CDR2 is FQNEAQ (reference sequence). The length of the CDR3 is 16 residues. The CDR3 bases are TGTGCCAGCAGCCGAGAGCCACTGGTCGGGGACTATGGCTACACCTTC. Its protein product is CASSREPLVGDYGYTF.

CDR3 sequence: CASTWGDRGQETQYF. In nucleotides, the CDR3 is TGTGCCAGCACCTGGGGGGACAGGGGGCAAGAGACCCAGTACTTC. The gene calls are TRBV25-1 and TRBJ2-5, with 11 bases aligning to TRBD1. The CDR3 consists of 15 residues. The trim removed 7 bases at V and 2 bases at J, leaving 6 bases unmatched. CDR1 is MGHDK, CDR2 SYGVNS, per germline. The full variable domain, its missing parts supplied by reference TRBV25-1 and TRBJ2-5, is EADIYQTPRYLVIGTGKKITLECSQTMGHDKMYWYQQDPGMELHLIHYSYGVNSTEKGDLSSESTVSRIRTEHFPLTLESARPSHTSQYLCASTWGDRGQETQYFGPGTRLLVL.

This clone was observed a single time. The chain recombines TRBV29-1 with TRBJ1-2, with D possibly being TRBD1 (6 bases). Trimming took 4 bases from V and 3 from J, leaving 18 bases between them. This CDR3 spans 15 amino acids. Germline CDR1 SQVTM, CDR2 ANQGSEA. CDR3 sequence: CSVAPFAGDDYGYTF. The CDR3, as DNA: TGCAGCGTTGCCCCTTTCGCAGGGGACGACTATGGCTACACCTTC. Looking up the rest from reference TRBV29-1 and TRBJ1-2 gives the full variable domain: SAVISQKPSRDICQRGTSLTIQCQVDSQVTMMFWYRQQPGQSLTLIATANQGSEATYESGFVIDKFPISRPNLTFSTLTVSNMSPEDSSIYLCSVAPFAGDDYGYTFGSGTRLTVV.

A few counts support this clone. This chain links TRBV19 with TRBJ2-5, with TRBD1 as a possible D gene (6 bases). Matching the DNA end better, TRBJ2-7 makes the J call doubtful. The V gene's germline CDR1 is LNHDA and CDR2 SQIVND (reference sequence). The CDR3 is made up of 12 amino acids. CDR3 region: CASSNTGYEQYF. The CDR3, as DNA: TGTGCCAGTAGTAACACAGGGTACGAGCAGTACTTC.

This rearrangement joins TRBV6-4 to TRBJ2-2; no clear D. CDR3 length: 13 amino acids. V lost 3 bases and J lost 3, with 5 bases in between. Per the germline V gene, CDR1 is MRHNA and CDR2 is SNTAGT. In DNA, the CDR3 is TGTGCCAGCAGTGATGCGGACACCGGGGAGCTGTTTTTT. Translated: CASSDADTGELFF.

The chain has TRBV10-3 and TRBJ2-2, with 10 nucleotides matching TRBD2. The CDR3 covers 15 residues. CDR1 and CDR2 from the germline V gene are ENHRY and SYGVKD. J gave up 7 bases and V 7 bases, and 9 bases lay outside the gene matches. The DNA of the CDR3 is TGTGCCATCAACGCCGGGACTAGCGAGATCGGGGAGCTGTTTTTT. As protein: CAINAGTSEIGELFF.

The chain carries TRBV4-1 and TRBJ1-1, with 7 bases matching TRBD1. CDR3 length: 13 amino acids. Germline V gives CDR1 MGHRA, CDR2 YSYEKL. V was pared by 8 bases and J by 7 bases, with 10 bases of the junction left unmatched. The CDR3 reads CASSLTGALEAFF. The CDR3 coding sequence is TGCGCCAGCTCTCTTACAGGGGCTCTTGAAGCTTTCTTT.

The chain combines TRBV6-1 with TRBJ1-4; TRBD1 aligns across 7 bases. The CDR3 extends over 15 amino acids. Germline-derived CDR1 and CDR2 are MNHNS and SASEGT. The trim removed 6 bases at V and 5 bases at J, leaving 9 bases unmatched. The CDR3 is CASRDTGDPNEKLFF. The CDR3 DNA is TGTGCCAGCAGGGACACAGGGGACCCCAATGAAAAACTGTTTTTT.

The V call is TRBV23-1, the J call TRBJ2-1; TRBD1 aligns across 7 bases. TRBV23-1 counts as an open reading frame of uncertain function. The J segment lost 6 bases and the V segment lost 4 bases, leaving 15 bases of the junction unmatched. The CDR3 length is 17 residues. The CDR3 sequence: CASSLKPPRTGPNEQFF. The CDR3 nucleotides are TGCGCCAGCAGTCTCAAACCTCCCCGGACAGGTCCCAATGAGCAGTTCTTC.